This T cell receptor beta chain was sequenced during a study (dated by TCRdb to 2016 to 2017). Details on this clonotype: Its antigen remains undetermined. Nothing much larger sits one base from this clone, and base qualities are not available.

Germline trimming: 2 bases from V, 6 bases from J; junction bases outside gene matches: 6. Taken from cysteine to phenylalanine, the CDR3 has 15 residues. The retained sequence is limited to the CDR3, 45 bases, with the frame set at the first base. CDR1 SGHTA and CDR2 FQGTGA are derived from the germline V gene. The library relied on RT-PCR. TCRdb lists the instrument as Illumina MiSeq. TCRdb passed the public sequencing reads through fastp at Q25 and MiXCR, retaining productive beta sequences. Every distinct CDR3 protein forms one entry, paired with its most common genes and DNA. For this sample there are almost 700,000 distinct CDR3 sequences; 14% appear just once. The ten largest make up 3.6% of the sample.

Sequenced material: memory CD4+ T cells from blood. The rearranged segments are TRBV7-3 and TRBJ2-1, and 8 junction bases match TRBD1. This clonotype originated in a female donor in good health, serving as a healthy control. The CDR3 amino acid sequence is: CASSLQGAGSNEQFF. The DNA sequence is as follows: TGTGCCAGCAGCTTACAGGGGGCAGGGAGCAATGAGCAGTTCTTC.